A selection of T cell receptor beta chains follows, all from one sample in a study of T-cell memory formation after mild COVID-19. TCRdb ran MiXCR on the 5' RACE reads and lists one entry per CDR3 protein. The sample records around 250,000 distinct CDR3 sequences, more than 8% being singletons. Source material: PBMCs or a T cell subset sorted from them (not recorded which). Receptors originate from a man aged 18 to 29 who had mild COVID-19 (a few samples of this study predate the infection). Cell type and time point are not known. Both conserved end residues are part of each CDR3. A D gene is named only where the DNA matches it firmly. Some rows have no size entry. The others give once, few or many, or a class for an expanded clone.

.,TRBV5-1,TRBJ1-6,TRBD1,CASSLAQGTTPLHF,TGCGCCAGCAGCTTGGCACAGGGGACAACACCCCTCCACTTT
many,TRBV5-1,TRBJ1-1,TRBD1,CASSLGQGGEAFF,TGCGCCAGCAGCTTGGGACAGGGTGGTGAAGCTTTCTTT
many,TRBV29-1,TRBJ2-1,TRBD2,CSVGRGGSSYNEQFF,TGCAGCGTGGGGCGGGGGGGAAGCTCCTACAATGAGCAGTTCTTC
.,TRBV10-3,TRBJ2-3,.,CAIRRGGPTDTQYF,TGTGCCATCAGGCGAGGGGGGCCCACAGATACGCAGTATTTT
many,TRBV2,TRBJ1-5,TRBD1,CASSGGTENQPQHF,TGTGCCAGCAGTGGGGGGACAGAGAATCAGCCCCAGCATTTT
.,TRBV6-5,TRBJ2-1,TRBD2,CASSQLAGANNEQFF,TGTGCCAGCAGTCAACTAGCGGGGGCGAACAATGAGCAGTTCTTC
.,TRBV10-3,TRBJ2-6,TRBD1,CATATGGVSGANVLTF,TGTGCCACCGCGACAGGGGGAGTCTCTGGGGCCAACGTCCTGACTTTC
few,TRBV29-1,TRBJ1-1,TRBD1,CSTGTGGYTEAFF,TGCAGCACGGGGACAGGGGGCTACACTGAAGCTTTCTTT
few,TRBV7-8,TRBJ2-1,.,CASSIEGGYEQFF,TGTGCCAGCAGCATAGAGGGGGGTTATGAGCAGTTCTTC
few,TRBV5-1,TRBJ1-2,.,CASSLREQSGYTF,TGCGCCAGCAGCTTGAGAGAGCAGTCCGGCTACACCTTC
few,TRBV12-3/TRBV12-4,TRBJ2-5,.,CASSLAPTATQYF,TGTGCCAGCAGCCTAGCCCCCACGGCGACCCAGTACTTC
many,TRBV4-1,TRBJ1-5,TRBD1,CASSQRIRDRFQPQHF,TGCGCCAGCAGCCAACGAATCCGGGACAGGTTTCAGCCCCAGCATTTT
many,TRBV7-8,TRBJ2-2,.,CASSPSGAPGELFF,TGTGCCAGCAGCCCGTCGGGGGCACCCGGGGAGCTGTTTTTT
.,TRBV10-3,TRBJ2-1,TRBD1,CAISDSYATGGGEQFF,TGTGCCATCAGTGATTCCTACGCGACAGGGGGGGGTGAGCAGTTCTTC
few,TRBV5-8,TRBJ2-1,TRBD2,CASSKGLAALPLYNEQFF,TGTGCCAGCAGCAAGGGACTAGCGGCGCTTCCCCTCTACAATGAGCAGTTCTTC
.,TRBV11-3,TRBJ2-5,TRBD1,CASSQAGQGGETQYF,TGTGCCAGCAGCCAAGCCGGACAGGGAGGAGAGACCCAGTACTTC
few,TRBV7-8,TRBJ1-5,TRBD1,CASKADRAGDQPQHF,TGTGCCAGCAAAGCCGACAGGGCTGGGGATCAGCCCCAGCATTTT
.,TRBV5-1,TRBJ2-1,TRBD2,CASSRSGEYNEQFF,TGCGCCAGCAGCAGGAGCGGGGAGTACAATGAGCAGTTCTTC
many,TRBV6-5,TRBJ1-1,.,CASSYSSGMNTEAFF,TGTGCCAGCAGTTACTCCTCAGGCATGAACACTGAAGCTTTCTTT
.,TRBV5-1,TRBJ2-1,.,CASSLGSTEQFF,TGCGCCAGCAGCTTGGGGTCGACCGAGCAGTTCTTC
.,TRBV7-2,TRBJ2-3,.,CASSSRQGGEDTQYF,TGTGCCAGCAGCTCCCGGCAGGGAGGTGAAGATACGCAGTATTTT
.,TRBV12-3/TRBV12-4,TRBJ2-2,.,CASSLVSANTGELFF,TGTGCCAGCAGTTTAGTTTCAGCGAACACCGGGGAGCTGTTTTTT
few,TRBV7-8,TRBJ1-2,.,CASSLEKLYGYTF,TGTGCCAGCAGCTTAGAGAAACTCTATGGCTACACCTTC
few,TRBV6-2/TRBV6-3,TRBJ2-1,.,CASSPRLEQFF,TGTGCCAGCAGTCCCCGTTTGGAGCAGTTCTTC
many,TRBV7-2,TRBJ1-2,.,CASSLNPTGFANYGYTF,TGTGCCAGCAGCTTAAATCCAACAGGGTTCGCTAACTATGGCTACACCTTC
.,TRBV5-1,TRBJ2-4,TRBD2,CASSLGSGGDIQYF,TGCGCCAGCAGCTTGGGGAGCGGGGGAGACATTCAGTACTTC
.,TRBV20-1,TRBJ2-2,TRBD2,CSARPTSGVGIGELFF,TGCAGTGCTAGACCGACTAGCGGGGTTGGTATCGGGGAGCTGTTTTTT
.,TRBV3-1,TRBJ2-3,TRBD2,CASSRLAGGGNTDTQYF,TGTGCCAGCAGCCGACTAGCGGGGGGGGGAAACACAGATACGCAGTATTTT
.,TRBV20-1,TRBJ2-5,.,CSARGTNSQETQYF,TGCAGTGCTAGAGGGACAAATTCTCAAGAGACCCAGTACTTC
.,TRBV7-8,TRBJ2-4,.,CASSTRTTLLAKNIQYF,TGTGCCAGCAGCACCCGGACGACCCTCCTGGCCAAAAACATTCAGTACTTC
few,TRBV12-3/TRBV12-4,TRBJ2-4,.,CASSNRKAKNIQYF,TGTGCCAGCAGCAACAGGAAGGCCAAAAACATTCAGTACTTC
few,TRBV7-9,TRBJ1-1,.,CASSFAEAFF,TGTGCCAGCAGCTTTGCTGAAGCTTTCTTT
.,TRBV5-1,TRBJ2-1,TRBD2,CASSLGTTEVHEQFF,TGCGCCAGCAGCTTAGGGACTACGGAGGTCCATGAGCAGTTCTTC
many,TRBV7-9,TRBJ1-1,TRBD1,CASSPTGGTEAFF,TGTGCCAGCAGCCCGACAGGGGGCACTGAAGCTTTCTTT
many,TRBV7-6,TRBJ1-2,TRBD1,CASSLDGTGPYGYTF,TGTGCCAGCAGCTTAGACGGGACAGGCCCCTATGGCTACACCTTC
few,TRBV12-3/TRBV12-4,TRBJ1-3,.,CASSFSGSGNTIYF,TGTGCCAGCAGTTTTTCGGGGTCTGGAAACACCATATATTTT
few,TRBV4-1,TRBJ2-1,TRBD2,CASSLQLGRGDEQFF,TGCGCCAGCAGCCTACAACTAGGGAGGGGTGATGAGCAGTTCTTC
.,TRBV7-2,TRBJ1-2,.,CASSLGLGKDYGYTF,TGTGCCAGCAGCTTAGGTTTAGGGAAGGACTATGGCTACACCTTC
.,TRBV3-1,TRBJ2-5,.,CASRGYGAFETQYF,TGTGCCAGCCGGGGATACGGCGCTTTCGAGACCCAGTACTTC
few,TRBV6-2/TRBV6-3,TRBJ2-2,.,CASRESNAPAGELFF,TGTGCCAGCAGAGAATCCAACGCTCCCGCCGGGGAGCTGTTTTTT
.,TRBV28,TRBJ1-6,.,CASKRGGMGSPLHF,TGTGCCAGCAAGAGGGGGGGGATGGGCTCACCCCTCCACTTT
.,TRBV20-1,TRBJ2-5,TRBD2,CSAREPGGETQYF,TGCAGTGCTAGGGAACCGGGGGGGGAGACCCAGTACTTC
many,TRBV5-4,TRBJ2-6,TRBD1,CASSFGTGASLTF,TGTGCCAGCAGCTTCGGGACAGGGGCTTCTCTGACTTTC
.,TRBV27,TRBJ2-7,.,CASSPYRASYEQYF,TGTGCCAGCAGTCCGTACAGGGCCTCCTACGAGCAGTACTTC
few,TRBV27,TRBJ2-1,.,CASTSSGRYEQFF,TGTGCCAGCACCTCCTCCGGGCGTTATGAGCAGTTCTTC
few,TRBV7-8,TRBJ2-3,.,CASSRLESTDTQYF,TGTGCCAGCAGCCGCCTAGAGAGCACAGATACGCAGTATTTT
.,TRBV7-2,TRBJ1-5,.,CASSPRPDSNQPQHF,TGTGCCAGCAGCCCACGGCCTGATAGCAATCAGCCCCAGCATTTT
.,TRBV7-2,TRBJ1-5,.,CASSYRGRNQPQHF,TGTGCCAGCAGCTACCGAGGCCGCAATCAGCCCCAGCATTTT
many,TRBV6-5,TRBJ1-1,TRBD1,CATQLSGQRNTEAFF,TGTGCCACCCAGCTCTCGGGACAGAGGAACACTGAAGCTTTCTTT
few,TRBV5-5,TRBJ2-1,TRBD1,CASTIGDRGYNEQFF,TGTGCCAGCACCATCGGGGACAGGGGGTACAATGAGCAGTTCTTC
few,TRBV12-3/TRBV12-4,TRBJ2-7,.,CASSWTVRDEQYF,TGTGCCAGCAGCTGGACAGTGCGAGACGAGCAGTACTTC
.,TRBV7-7,TRBJ2-5,.,CASGVGDGETQYF,TGTGCCAGCGGGGTTGGGGACGGAGAGACCCAGTACTTC
.,TRBV15,TRBJ2-3,TRBD2,CATRTSGRSSTDTQYF,TGTGCCACCAGGACTAGCGGGAGGTCTAGCACAGATACGCAGTATTTT
.,TRBV20-1,TRBJ1-4,.,CSARDAEFGEKLFF,TGCAGTGCTAGAGATGCGGAGTTTGGGGAAAAACTGTTTTTT
few,TRBV2,TRBJ2-7,.,CASSSVDFSSSYEQYF,TGTGCCAGCAGTTCCGTGGACTTTTCAAGCTCCTACGAGCAGTACTTC
few,TRBV4-1,TRBJ1-6,TRBD1,CASSHIGQAVGSPLHF,TGCGCCAGCAGCCACATCGGACAGGCGGTGGGTTCACCCCTCCACTTT
.,TRBV7-6,TRBJ1-3,TRBD1,CASSSGGTGTGNTIYF,TGTGCCAGCAGCTCCGGAGGGACAGGGACTGGAAACACCATATATTTT
.,TRBV12-5,TRBJ2-3,.,CASGLGITDTQYF,TGTGCTAGTGGTTTGGGGATCACAGATACGCAGTATTTT
few,TRBV2,TRBJ1-2,.,CASMRSYGYTF,TGTGCCAGCATGCGCAGCTATGGCTACACCTTC